These T cell receptor beta chains were read from a single sample in a study of follicular helper T cells after annual influenza vaccination. This table comes from immunoSEQ multiplex PCR, and its TCRdb copy is limited to in-frame clones, with some not included. Among about 27,000 clones, roughly 80% were seen once, and the ten largest hold roughly 1.1%. The source material was CXCR5+ CD38- circulating T follicular helper cells from blood, sampled on the day of influenza vaccination. The receptor set was obtained from an adult who received the influenza vaccine. The CDR3 runs from the conserved cysteine through the conserved F or W. The D gene is left open where the match is weak. The listing skips clone size in some rows; elsewhere it reads once, few, many or a size class.

j_call	v_call	d_call	clone_size	cdr3_nt	cdr3_aa
TRBJ1-3	TRBV19	NA	NA	TGTGCCAGTAGTATGGAGGCAGCGGTCCCATTCTCTGGAAACACCATATATTTT	CASSMEAAVPFSGNTIYF
TRBJ1-1	TRBV6-1	NA	NA	TGTGCCACCCCCCGGGGTAGGAACACTGAAGCTTTCTTT	CATPRGRNTEAFF
TRBJ2-7	TRBV5-1	NA	NA	TGCGCCAGCAGCTTGGGAGGTAGGCTCGCCGAGCAGTACTTC	CASSLGGRLAEQYF
TRBJ2-7	TRBV29-1	TRBD1	NA	TGCAGCGTCGCCAGGGGGCCCCACGAGCAGTACTTC	CSVARGPHEQYF
TRBJ2-2	TRBV9	NA	NA	TGTGCCAGCAGCGTAAGAGCCGGGGAGCTGTTTTTT	CASSVRAGELFF
TRBJ1-2	TRBV28	NA	NA	TGTGCCAGCAGTTTAAACAGAGGGGGCTACACCTTC	CASSLNRGGYTF
TRBJ1-1	TRBV19	NA	few	TGTGCCAGTATCCTTTCCGGGGTCATGAACACTGAAGCTTTCTTT	CASILSGVMNTEAFF
TRBJ2-1	TRBV7-3	NA	NA	TGTGCCAGCAGCTTACCACCAGGAGGCGAGCAGTTCTTC	CASSLPPGGEQFF
TRBJ2-1	TRBV29-1	TRBD2	NA	TGCAGCGTTGGAACTAGCGGGAGTTCCTACAATGAGCAGTTCTTC	CSVGTSGSSYNEQFF
TRBJ2-1	TRBV12-5	TRBD1	NA	TGTGCTAGTGGTTCCGGGACAGGGGTGGAGGAGCAGTTCTTC	CASGSGTGVEEQFF
TRBJ2-1	TRBV18	TRBD1	NA	TGTGCCAGCTCACCATCTCGGGACAGGGCAGTGTATGAGCAGTTCTTC	CASSPSRDRAVYEQFF
TRBJ2-1	TRBV6-5	NA	NA	TGTGCCAGCAGTTACGCCAGGGGCTCCTACAATGAGCAGTTCTTC	CASSYARGSYNEQFF
TRBJ2-5	TRBV30	TRBD2	once	TGTGCCTGGAGTCGGTGGGGGGGACAAGAGACCCAGTACTTC	CAWSRWGGQETQYF
TRBJ2-2	TRBV18	TRBD2	NA	TGTGCCAGCTCATCCCTGGGAGGGCCCGGGGAGCTGTTTTTT	CASSSLGGPGELFF
TRBJ1-1	TRBV2	NA	once	TGTGCCAGCAGTGAACGAGGGATTACTGAAGCTTTCTTT	CASSERGITEAFF
TRBJ1-5	TRBV30	NA	NA	TGTGCCTGGAGCAGGACTAGCGGGAGCAATCAGCCCCAGCATTTT	CAWSRTSGSNQPQHF
TRBJ1-1	TRBV11-2	NA	NA	TGTGCCAGCAGCGTTACAGGCATGAACACTGAAGCTTTCTTT	CASSVTGMNTEAFF
TRBJ2-1	TRBV6-5	TRBD2	NA	TGTGCCAGCAGTCCCGGGACTAGCGGGAGTTATGAGCAGTTCTTC	CASSPGTSGSYEQFF
TRBJ2-7	TRBV18	TRBD1	NA	TGTGCCAGCTCACTTCGTCAACCGGGACAGTATGTCGAGCAGTACTTC	CASSLRQPGQYVEQYF
TRBJ2-7	TRBV29-1	NA	NA	TGCAGCGTTGAATCCCGCGAGGGTAGCGCGGGCGAGCAGTACTTC	CSVESREGSAGEQYF
TRBJ1-5	TRBV6-1	NA	NA	TGTGCCAGCTGCTTAAGCCGAAATCAGCCCCAGCATTTT	CASCLSRNQPQHF
TRBJ1-2	TRBV11-2	TRBD1	NA	TGTGCCAGCAGCTTAGACGGACAGGGAGGTGGCTACACCTTC	CASSLDGQGGGYTF
TRBJ1-3	TRBV18	TRBD1	NA	TGTGCCAGCTCGACAGGGGGCTCATCTGGAAACACCATATATTTT	CASSTGGSSGNTIYF
TRBJ2-7	TRBV2	TRBD2	NA	TGTGCCAGCAGTCCTAGCGGGAGGTGGTACGAGCAGTACTTC	CASSPSGRWYEQYF
TRBJ2-7	TRBV5-1	NA	once	TGCGCCAGCAGCTTGATCCCGACAGCTTACGAGCAGTACTTC	CASSLIPTAYEQYF
TRBJ2-2	TRBV5-1	TRBD2	NA	TGCGCCAGCAGCTCCCCGACTAGCGGGAGGATTAACACCGGGGAGCTGTTTTTT	CASSSPTSGRINTGELFF
TRBJ1-1	TRBV10-2	NA	NA	TGCGCCAGCATGCAGGGTACGGCTGAAGCTTTCTTT	CASMQGTAEAFF
TRBJ1-2	TRBV5-4	TRBD1	NA	TGTGCCAGCAGCTTCGGACAGGGTGAGGGCTACACCTTC	CASSFGQGEGYTF
TRBJ2-7	TRBV19	TRBD1	few	TGTGCCAGTAGTATAGTCGCGGGACAGGGGGCTGGCGAGCAGTACTTC	CASSIVAGQGAGEQYF
TRBJ1-6	TRBV5-6	NA	NA	TGTGCCAGCAGCTTGGGGCTACAGAAAAATTCACCCCTCCACTTT	CASSLGLQKNSPLHF
TRBJ1-1	TRBV19	NA	NA	TGTGCCAGTAGTATTTCGGGAGGTGGGGACACTGAAGCTTTCTTT	CASSISGGGDTEAFF
TRBJ2-5	TRBV6-1	TRBD2	few	TGTGCCAGCACCCGAACTAGCGCGGAGACCCAGTACTTC	CASTRTSAETQYF
TRBJ2-7	TRBV30	NA	NA	TGTGCCTGGAGTGCACAGGTAGGCTCCTACGAGCAGTACTTC	CAWSAQVGSYEQYF
TRBJ2-2	TRBV18	TRBD1	NA	TGTGCCAGCTCACCCCGACGGACAGGGCACACCGGGGAGCTGTTTTTT	CASSPRRTGHTGELFF